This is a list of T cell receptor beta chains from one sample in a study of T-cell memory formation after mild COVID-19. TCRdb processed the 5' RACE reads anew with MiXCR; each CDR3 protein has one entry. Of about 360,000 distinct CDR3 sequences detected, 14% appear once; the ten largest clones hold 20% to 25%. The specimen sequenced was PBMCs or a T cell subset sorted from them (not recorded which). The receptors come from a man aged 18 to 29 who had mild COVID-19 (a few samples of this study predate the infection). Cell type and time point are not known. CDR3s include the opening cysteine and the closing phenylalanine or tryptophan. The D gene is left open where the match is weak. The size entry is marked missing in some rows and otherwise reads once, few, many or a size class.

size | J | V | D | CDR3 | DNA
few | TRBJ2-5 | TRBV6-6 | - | CASTMSRGPQETQYF | TGTGCCAGCACCATGTCTCGGGGGCCCCAAGAGACCCAGTACTTC
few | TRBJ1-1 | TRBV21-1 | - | CASIYRAGTEAFF | TGTGCCAGCATTTACCGGGCGGGCACTGAAGCTTTCTTT
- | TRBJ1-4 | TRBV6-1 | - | CASSGRGENEKLFF | TGTGCCAGCAGTGGAAGGGGTGAAAATGAAAAACTGTTTTTT
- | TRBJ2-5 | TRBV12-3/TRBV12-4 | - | CASSSTGVREETQYF | TGTGCCAGCAGTTCGACAGGAGTCCGGGAAGAGACCCAGTACTTC
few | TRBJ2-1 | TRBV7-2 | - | CASSLARINEQFF | TGTGCCAGCAGCTTAGCCAGGATCAATGAGCAGTTCTTC
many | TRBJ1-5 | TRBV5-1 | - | CASSLDGTTHQPQHF | TGCGCCAGCAGCTTGGATGGGACAACCCATCAGCCCCAGCATTTT
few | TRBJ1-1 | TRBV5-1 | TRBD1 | CASLGQDTEAFF | TGCGCCAGCCTCGGACAGGACACTGAAGCTTTCTTT
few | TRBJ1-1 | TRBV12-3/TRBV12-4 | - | CASSSTTGGDTEAFF | TGTGCCAGCAGTTCCACTACGGGGGGCGACACTGAAGCTTTCTTT
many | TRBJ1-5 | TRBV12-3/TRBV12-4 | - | CASSLRVQSAPQHF | TGTGCCAGCAGTCTCCGGGTTCAATCAGCCCCCCAGCATTTT
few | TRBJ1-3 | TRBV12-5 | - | CASGFPSGNTIYF | TGTGCTAGTGGTTTTCCCTCTGGAAACACCATATATTTT
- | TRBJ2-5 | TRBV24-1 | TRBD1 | CATSDYLDRVGETQYF | TGTGCCACCAGTGACTACCTGGACAGGGTTGGAGAGACCCAGTACTTC
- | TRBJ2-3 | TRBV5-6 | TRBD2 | CASSGSAWRGDTDTQYF | TGTGCCAGCAGCGGCTCAGCCTGGCGGGGGGACACAGATACGCAGTATTTT
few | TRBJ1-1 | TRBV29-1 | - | CSVEGDGGADTEAFF | TGCAGCGTTGAGGGAGACGGGGGCGCGGACACTGAAGCTTTCTTT
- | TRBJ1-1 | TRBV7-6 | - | CASSLAGNGMSEAFF | TGTGCCAGCAGCTTAGCTGGGAACGGAATGAGTGAAGCTTTCTTT
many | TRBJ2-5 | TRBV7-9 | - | CASSFVETQYF | TGTGCCAGCAGCTTTGTGGAGACCCAGTACTTC
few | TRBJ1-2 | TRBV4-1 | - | CASSQGAVNNYGYTF | TGCGCCAGCAGCCAAGGCGCGGTTAATAACTATGGCTACACCTTC
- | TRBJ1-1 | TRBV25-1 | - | CASSARLNTEAFF | TGTGCCAGCAGTGCCAGGCTGAACACTGAAGCTTTCTTT